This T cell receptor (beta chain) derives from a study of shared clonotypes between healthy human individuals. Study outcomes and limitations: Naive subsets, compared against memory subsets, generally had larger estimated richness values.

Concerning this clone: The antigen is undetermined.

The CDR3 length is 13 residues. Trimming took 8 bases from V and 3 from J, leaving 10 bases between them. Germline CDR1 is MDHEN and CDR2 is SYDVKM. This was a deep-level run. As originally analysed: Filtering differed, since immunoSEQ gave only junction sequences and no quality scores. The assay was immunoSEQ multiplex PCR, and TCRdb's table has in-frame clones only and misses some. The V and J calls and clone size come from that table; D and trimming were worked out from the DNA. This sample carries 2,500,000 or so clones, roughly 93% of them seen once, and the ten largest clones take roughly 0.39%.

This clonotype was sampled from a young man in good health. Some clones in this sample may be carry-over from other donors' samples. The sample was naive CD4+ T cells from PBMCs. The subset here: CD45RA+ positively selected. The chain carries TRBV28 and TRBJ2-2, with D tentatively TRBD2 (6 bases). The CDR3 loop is CASLWGDTGELFF. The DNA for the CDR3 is TGTGCCAGCTTATGGGGGGACACCGGGGAGCTGTTTTTT. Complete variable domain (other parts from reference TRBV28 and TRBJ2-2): DVKVTQSSRYLVKRTGEKVFLECVQDMDHENMFWYRQDPGLGLRLIYFSYDVKMKEKGDIPEGYSVSREKKERFSLILESASTNQTSMYLCASLWGDTGELFFGEGSRLTVL.